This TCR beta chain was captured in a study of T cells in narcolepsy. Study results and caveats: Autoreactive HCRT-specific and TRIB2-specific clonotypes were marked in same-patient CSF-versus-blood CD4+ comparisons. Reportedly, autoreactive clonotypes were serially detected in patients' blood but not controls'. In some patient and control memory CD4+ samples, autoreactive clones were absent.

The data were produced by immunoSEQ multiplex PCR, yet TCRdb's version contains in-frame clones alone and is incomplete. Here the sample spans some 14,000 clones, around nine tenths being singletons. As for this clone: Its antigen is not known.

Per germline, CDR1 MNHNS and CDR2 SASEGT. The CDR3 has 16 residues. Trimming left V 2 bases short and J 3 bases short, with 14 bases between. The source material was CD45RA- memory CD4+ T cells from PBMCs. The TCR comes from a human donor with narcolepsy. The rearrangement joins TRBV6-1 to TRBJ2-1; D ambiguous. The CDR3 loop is CASSEYKTTLYNEQFF. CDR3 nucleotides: TGTGCCAGCAGTGAATATAAGACAACACTCTACAATGAGCAGTTCTTC.